The clone carrying this T cell receptor (beta chain) was recorded once. The CDR3 is made up of 16 amino acids. V lost 2 bases, J lost 7 bases, and 13 bases stayed unmatched. The germline CDR1 and CDR2 sequences are GTSNPN and SVGIG (reference sequence). Assay: immunoSEQ multiplex PCR; the TCRdb copy retains only in-frame clones and omits some. Of around 40,000 clones listed, roughly 80% are singletons. The sample is drawn from a study of OX40 agonist ivuxolimab in advanced cancers. The chain carries TRBV30 and TRBJ1-5; 8 nucleotides line up with TRBD1. The sample was CD4+ or CD8+ T cells sorted from blood, taken in a trial of the OX40 agonist ivuxolimab. The clonotype originates from an adult with an advanced solid tumor such as melanoma, head and neck, liver or kidney cancer. CDR3 sequence (DNA): TGTGCCTGGAGTACAACAGGACAGGGAATATGGCAGCCCCAGCATTTT. Its protein is CAWSTTGQGIWQPQHF.